This TCR beta chain was found in a study of Graves' ophthalmopathy and Graves' hyperthyroidism listed by TCRdb under 2018. As for the study more broadly: Peripheral blood was collected at initial diagnosis, prior to any treatment. Following sampling, methimazole starting at 30 mg daily was administered to hyperthyroidism patients, and high-dose intravenous methylprednisolone was administered to ophthalmopathy patients. The study used signatures of the TCR beta repertoire to tell Graves' ophthalmopathy apart from Graves' hyperthyroidism and to predict which patients would progress to ophthalmopathy. A discovery set of 100 patients (about 45 ophthalmopathy, 55 to 60 stable hyperthyroidism) was enrolled to explore V-J signatures distinguishing ophthalmopathy from hyperthyroidism. For training and testing, the roughly 93 patients in the discovery cohort were randomly divided in a 7:3 ratio. For independent validation, a separate cohort was made up of around 19 hyperthyroidism patients plus 17 patients who later progressed from hyperthyroidism to ophthalmopathy. In roughly 6 hyperthyroidism patients, the T-cell repertoire of thyroid tissue was compared with the T-cell repertoire of blood. In total, under 150 blood samples were TCR-sequenced: roughly 45 ophthalmopathy, roughly 77 hyperthyroidism and approximately 17 hyperthyroidism-to-ophthalmopathy patients. General findings and caveats noted by the study authors: Most expanded thyroid clonotypes with frequency above 0.001 were also detected in blood, suggesting blood repertoires may reflect the thyroid immune response. In cross-validation, the 13-signature model distinguished ophthalmopathy from stable hyperthyroidism with around 90% sensitivity and approximately 81% specificity, while in the test set the corresponding values were about 80% and 75%. Sample size was not predetermined statistically, and investigators were not blinded to group allocation. In validation, the model predicted ophthalmopathy progression with about 70% sensitivity and approximately 75% specificity; 12 predicted patients were CT-confirmed with GO in a median of approximately six months.

With respect to this clonotype: Its antigen target is currently unknown. Base qualities are missing; no much larger clone stands one base away.

Ophthalmopathy patients had moderately to severely active disease, Clinical Activity Score of at least 3, NOSPECS grade of at least 4, and disease duration under 3 months. Patients were excluded if they had other autoimmune diseases, uncontrolled infections, pregnancy or lactation. Clinical symptoms, serum thyroxine, TRAb, thyroid ultrasound and orbital computed tomography were used for diagnosis. Ficoll-Paque density gradient centrifugation was used to isolate PBMCs from around 10 ml of fresh peripheral blood. Trizol reagent was used to extract the total RNA, and its quality was then checked on an Agilent 2100 Bioanalyzer. For repertoire sequencing, the TCR beta CDR3 regions were amplified from RNA transcripts. HTBI primers and the Qiagen OneStep RT-PCR kit were used in a first-round RT-PCR, which was followed by a second-round multiplex PCR, size selection and purification. Libraries were sequenced on an Illumina HiSeq2000 using paired-end 100 bp reads. The study's processing was this. SOAPnuke was used for read processing, and reads with adapters, uncalled bases, a mean Phred below 15, or no exact constant-primer or identifier match were discarded. High-quality paired reads were merged with COPE v1.2.5. Each unique nucleotide sequence was defined as a clonotype, and clonotypes were aligned to IMGT TRB V, D and J references with MiTCR v1.1. Analysis was restricted to V-J combinations with a frequency above 0.0001, which covered 98% to 99.2% of repertoires. For each V-J combination, a TCR clonal expansion and chaos score was defined as F50 clonal expansion divided by the chaos observed in the TCRdist matrix. Welch's t-statistics and random forest were used to reduce the features to 10 to 15 V-J combinations, which were then used as input to a naive Bayes classifier. The similarity between thyroid and blood repertoires was quantified using the Morisita-Horn index. The raw public reads went through TCRdb reprocessing: fastp at Q25, MiXCR clone calling, in-frame beta chains kept. Every CDR3 protein is listed once, alongside the most common genes and DNA of its rows. The V and J calls and clone size come from TCRdb's table, not from the authors' own analysis. Present in this sample are 200,000 to 250,000 distinct CDR3 sequences, about 32% of which were seen just once. The top ten clones comprise approximately 8.6% of the sample.

The sequencing input was peripheral blood. This sequence was found in a man in his fifties with Graves' ophthalmopathy. Donor details come from another sample of the same person, matched by shared clones.

The DNA is TGCAGTGCCGCCCCCCGGCGGGTAGATGAAAAACTGTTTTTT. Its protein product is CSAAPRRVDEKLFF. The V and J genes are TRBV20-1 and TRBJ1-4; no confident D gene assignment can be made. Trimming costs V 6 bases and J 6 bases, and their ends lie 17 bases apart. The germline V gene (reference sequence) yields DFQATT for CDR1 and SNEGSKA for CDR2. The CDR3 runs 14 residues from the cysteine to the phenylalanine. Here the CDR3 DNA is all that survives: 42 bases in frame from base 1.